This is a list of T cell receptor beta chains from one sample in a study of blood T cell repertoires in COVID-19. Profiling relied on immunoSEQ multiplex PCR, and the TCRdb table lists in-frame clones only, not all of them. The sample consists of around 76,000 clones, 91% of them appearing once. The specimen was peripheral blood. All receptors derive from a human donor in a cohort sampled during active COVID-19. CDR3s include the opening cysteine and the closing phenylalanine or tryptophan. The D gene is left open where the match is weak. The size entry is marked missing in some rows and otherwise reads once, few, many or a size class.

d_gene	abundance	j_gene	v_gene	CDR3aa	CDR3nt
TRBD1	once	TRBJ1-3	TRBV2	CAKEYRGRSGNTIYF	TGTGCCAAGGAATACAGGGGGCGAAGTGGAAACACCATATATTTT
TRBD1	.	TRBJ2-7	TRBV5-1	CASSLAGTGRRTYEQYF	TGCGCCAGCAGCTTGGCCGGGACAGGCCGAAGAACCTACGAGCAGTACTTC
.	.	TRBJ1-5	TRBV7-2	CASSLDARAQPQHF	TGTGCCAGCAGCTTAGATGCCAGGGCTCAGCCCCAGCATTTT
.	.	TRBJ2-1	TRBV7-6	CASSSPSPNEQFF	TGTGCCAGCAGCTCCCCTAGTCCAAATGAGCAGTTCTTC
.	.	TRBJ1-1	TRBV7-2	CASSRGTNTEAFF	TGTGCCAGCAGCCGAGGAACGAACACTGAAGCTTTCTTT
TRBD2	once	TRBJ2-1	TRBV11-2	CASRSPGLAGGLQFF	TGTGCCAGCAGGTCTCCGGGACTAGCGGGGGGGCTGCAGTTCTTC
.	.	TRBJ1-6	TRBV3-1/TRBV3-2	CASSHGKDSPLHF	TGTGCCAGCAGCCACGGGAAGGATTCACCCCTCCACTTT
TRBD1	.	TRBJ1-1	TRBV4-1	CASSQVGTDEAFF	TGCGCCAGCAGCCAAGTCGGGACAGATGAAGCTTTCTTT
.	.	TRBJ2-5	TRBV3-1/TRBV3-2	CASSQEVHGTQYF	TGTGCCAGCAGCCAAGAGGTGCACGGGACCCAGTACTTC
.	.	TRBJ2-5	TRBV19	CASSVDFQETQYF	TGTGCCAGTAGTGTCGACTTCCAAGAGACCCAGTACTTC
TRBD2	.	TRBJ2-3	TRBV9	CASSVGVSGAADTQYF	TGTGCCAGCAGCGTAGGGGTTAGCGGGGCGGCAGATACGCAGTATTTT
TRBD1	.	TRBJ1-2	TRBV6-2/TRBV6-3	CASSPAQGAWGYTF	TGTGCCAGCAGCCCTGCTCAGGGGGCGTGGGGCTACACCTTC
.	once	TRBJ2-1	TRBV5-3	CAPPRVWGMDEQFF	TGTGCCCCCCCGCGGGTATGGGGAATGGATGAGCAGTTCTTC
TRBD1	.	TRBJ2-2	TRBV4-3	CASSPSDRGLTGELFF	TGCGCCAGCAGCCCTTCGGACAGGGGGCTCACCGGGGAGCTGTTTTTT
.	.	TRBJ2-5	TRBV11-2	CASSLGLQETQYF	TGTGCCAGCAGCTTAGGTCTCCAAGAGACCCAGTACTTC
.	.	TRBJ1-3	TRBV5-4	CASSLGPQGSGNTIYF	TGTGCCAGCAGCTTGGGGCCCCAGGGGAGTGGAAACACCATATATTTT
.	.	TRBJ2-7	TRBV5-6	CASSLQQAGEQYF	TGTGCCAGCAGCTTGCAGCAGGCAGGGGAGCAGTACTTC
TRBD1	.	TRBJ1-6	TRBV5-5	CASSFDRDNSPLHF	TGTGCCAGCAGCTTCGACAGGGATAATTCACCCCTCCACTTT
TRBD1	.	TRBJ1-2	TRBV6-5	CASSYGQAFYGYTF	TGTGCCAGCAGTTACGGACAGGCTTTCTATGGCTACACCTTC
TRBD1	.	TRBJ1-1	TRBV5-4	CASSGGQGYTEAFF	TGTGCCAGCAGCGGAGGACAGGGGTACACTGAAGCTTTCTTT
.	few	TRBJ1-1	TRBV19	CASSIVYREAEAFF	TGTGCCAGTAGTATAGTCTATCGGGAGGCTGAAGCTTTCTTT
TRBD2	.	TRBJ2-5	TRBV14	CASSQDWPAGDLQETQYF	TGTGCCAGCAGCCAAGATTGGCCAGCGGGGGACCTCCAAGAGACCCAGTACTTC
.	.	TRBJ2-7	TRBV20-1	CSASRGGTYEQYF	TGCAGTGCTAGTCGGGGTGGAACCTACGAGCAGTACTTC
TRBD1	.	TRBJ1-1	TRBV18	CASSPGAGGETEAFF	TGTGCCAGCTCACCCGGGGCAGGGGGAGAAACTGAAGCTTTCTTT
TRBD1	.	TRBJ2-1	TRBV5-1	CASSRPGTGDYNEQFF	TGCGCCAGCAGCAGACCCGGGACAGGGGATTACAATGAGCAGTTCTTC
.	.	TRBJ2-7	TRBV12-3/TRBV12-4	CASGSGQNYEQYF	TGTGCCAGCGGATCCGGACAGAACTACGAGCAGTACTTC
TRBD2	few	TRBJ2-1	TRBV6-2/TRBV6-3	CASSYSSGGAGEQFF	TGTGCCAGCAGTTATAGTAGCGGGGGGGCTGGAGAGCAGTTCTTC
TRBD1	.	TRBJ1-4	TRBV4-3	CASSRSGTGFTTNEKLFF	TGCGCCAGCAGCCGGAGCGGGACAGGCTTCACAACTAATGAAAAACTGTTTTTT
.	few	TRBJ1-6	TRBV6-6	CASSPGPGIDSPLHF	TGTGCCAGCAGCCCAGGTCCGGGGATCGACTCACCCCTCCACTTT
TRBD1	.	TRBJ1-4	TRBV9	CASSVALGTGNEKLFF	TGTGCCAGCAGCGTAGCTTTGGGGACAGGGAATGAAAAACTGTTTTTT
TRBD1	.	TRBJ1-3	TRBV6-5	CASRDRGRNTIYF	TGTGCCAGCAGGGACAGGGGGCGGAACACCATATATTTT
TRBD2	.	TRBJ2-5	TRBV27	CASSRSRSGGAEIGTQYF	TGTGCCAGCAGCCGGTCTAGGAGCGGGGGGGCCGAGATAGGGACCCAGTACTTC
.	.	TRBJ1-5	TRBV4-2	CASGPIGGASNQPQHF	TGTGCCAGCGGGCCGATCGGGGGGGCTAGCAATCAGCCCCAGCATTTT
TRBD2	.	TRBJ2-1	TRBV12-3/TRBV12-4	CASSPPAGGGQFF	TGTGCCAGCAGTCCCCCCGCGGGGGGTGGGCAGTTCTTC
TRBD1	.	TRBJ1-1	TRBV29-1	CSVAIQGENTEAFF	TGCAGCGTTGCTATACAGGGGGAAAACACTGAAGCTTTCTTT
.	.	TRBJ1-4	TRBV12-3/TRBV12-4	CASSLVNEKLFF	TGTGCCAGCAGTCTTGTTAATGAAAAACTGTTTTTT
.	.	TRBJ2-5	TRBV5-1	CASSLGGQETQYF	TGCGCCAGCAGCTTGGGCGGGCAAGAGACCCAGTACTTC
.	.	TRBJ2-2	TRBV3-1/TRBV3-2	CASSQDGAVIGELFF	TGTGCCAGCAGCCAAGACGGAGCCGTAATCGGGGAGCTGTTTTTT
.	.	TRBJ1-6	TRBV7-2	CASSRDSSPLHF	TGTGCCAGCAGCCGTGACAGCTCACCCCTCCACTTT
.	.	TRBJ2-1	TRBV7-9	CASTSLGYEQFF	TGTGCCAGCACCTCCCTCGGGTATGAGCAGTTCTTC
.	.	TRBJ1-1	TRBV5-1	CASSLRGNTEAFF	TGCGCCAGCAGCTTGCGAGGGAACACTGAAGCTTTCTTT
.	once	TRBJ2-5	TRBV11-2	CASRLLARETQYF	TGTGCCAGCAGACTACTAGCTAGGGAGACCCAGTACTTC
.	.	TRBJ1-4	TRBV6-5	CASSLDRSTNEKLFF	TGTGCCAGCAGTCTGGACAGATCAACTAATGAAAAACTGTTTTTT
.	.	TRBJ2-7	TRBV19	CASRGQGSYEQYF	TGTGCCAGTAGAGGACAAGGATCCTACGAGCAGTACTTC
.	.	TRBJ1-4	TRBV15	CATSSRTAATNEKLFF	TGTGCCACCAGCAGCAGGACAGCTGCAACTAATGAAAAACTGTTTTTT
.	.	TRBJ1-1	TRBV6-6	CASSSGGNTEAFF	TGTGCCAGCAGTTCCGGGGGAAACACTGAAGCTTTCTTT
TRBD2	.	TRBJ2-1	TRBV7-2	CASSPGLAGNEQFF	TGTGCCAGCAGCCCAGGACTAGCGGGGAATGAGCAGTTCTTC